The 15 T cell receptor beta chains reported below all come from one sample, sequenced in a study of blood T cell repertoires in COVID-19. Data came from immunoSEQ multiplex PCR; TCRdb stores just in-frame clones and leaves some out. The data hold 120,000 to 150,000 clones, with roughly nine tenths observed a single time. The specimen sequenced was peripheral blood. Receptors originate from a human donor in a cohort sampled during active COVID-19.

The rearrangement uses TRBV9 and TRBJ1-2; TRBD1 matches at 12 bases. The J segment lost 2 bases and the V segment lost 0 bases, leaving 8 bases of the junction unmatched. The germline V gene has CDR1 SGDLS and CDR2 YYNGEE. The CDR3 totals 18 residues. CDR3 sequence (DNA): TGTGCCAGCAGCGTAGGGATCGGGACAGGGGGCAACAACTATGGCTACACCTTC. Its translation: CASSVGIGTGGNNYGYTF.

The chain carries TRBV5-6 and TRBJ1-5, with TRBD1 identical over 8 bases. Trimming took 4 bases from V and 4 from J; bases not matched to a gene: 10. The CDR3 runs 16 residues. Germline CDR1 SGHDT, CDR2 YYEEEE. CDR3 in amino acids: CASSRGVGTGNQPQHF. The CDR3 DNA reads as TGTGCCAGCAGCCGGGGGGTAGGGACAGGTAATCAGCCCCAGCATTTT.

The chain employs TRBV6-4 and TRBJ1-2, with unresolved D. With 9 bases removed from V and 8 bases from J, the gap between germline ends came to 22 bases. The CDR3 totals 14 residues. The germline gives CDR1 MRHNA, CDR2 SNTAGT. This CDR3 is CARDRASPGKGYTF. The CDR3 coding sequence is TGTGCCAGGGATAGAGCATCCCCCGGGAAAGGCTACACCTTC.

This chain uses TRBV7-2 with TRBJ2-3, with 12 positions matching TRBD2. The V segment lost 5 bases and the J segment 6 bases; nucleotides outside the gene matches: 3. Germline V lookup: CDR1 SGHTA, CDR2 FQGNSA. The CDR3 totals 14 residues. As DNA, the CDR3 is TGTGCCAGCAGCCTCGGACTAGCGGGGGATACGCAGTATTTT. Protein: CASSLGLAGDTQYF.

V gene TRBV5-1 combines with J gene TRBJ2-2; possible D gene TRBD1, 5 bases. Germline V CDR1 and CDR2: SGHRS, YFSETQ. Trimming took off 1 base at V and 2 bases at J, with 9 bases between the two ends. This CDR3 is 15 amino acids long. The CDR3 DNA reads TGCGCCAGCAGCTTGAGGCAGGGTAACACCGGGGAGCTGTTTTTT. This sequence encodes CASSLRQGNTGELFF.

This clone was observed once. CDR3: CASSLWTNERTEAFF. The CDR3 nucleotides read TGTGCCAGCAGTCTATGGACAAACGAACGCACTGAAGCTTTCTTT. This chain connects TRBV27 to TRBJ1-1, with D possibly TRBD1 on 5 matching bases. Germline values: CDR1 MNHEY, CDR2 SMNVEV (reference sequence). V was clipped by 5 bases and J by 4 bases, with 17 bases between them. The CDR3 extends over 15 amino acids.

The rearrangement joins TRBV10-3 to TRBJ2-7, with 10 bases lining up with TRBD2. J lost 4 bases, V lost 0 bases, and 6 bases had no gene match. This CDR3 spans 16 amino acids. Per the germline V gene, CDR1 is ENHRY and CDR2 is SYGVKD. CDR3 loop: CAISESTPSGGYEQYF. The CDR3, as DNA: TGTGCCATCAGTGAGTCTACGCCTAGCGGGGGTTACGAGCAGTACTTC.

The chain uses TRBV5-1 and TRBJ1-1; D gene unclear. With 5 bases removed from V and 1 base from J, the gap between germline ends came to 12 bases. This CDR3 has 14 amino acids. CDR1 and CDR2 from the germline V gene are SGHRS and YFSETQ. The CDR3 loop reads CASSPVGGNTEAFF. The CDR3 nucleotides read TGCGCCAGCAGTCCCGTCGGAGGGAACACTGAAGCTTTCTTT.

The chain recombines TRBV29-1 with TRBJ1-1, with 7 positions matching TRBD1. The CDR3 has 14 residues. Germline assignment: CDR1 SQVTM and CDR2 ANQGSEA. The J segment lost 4 bases and the V segment lost 6 bases, leaving 11 bases of the junction unmatched. CDR3 DNA sequence: TGCAGCGTATACAAACAGGGGTGGGTCACTGAAGCTTTCTTT. It specifies CSVYKQGWVTEAFF.

The chain links TRBV7-2 to TRBJ2-5; D not certain. Germline V gives CDR1 SGHTA, CDR2 FQGNSA. V dropped 5 bases and J dropped 4 bases, with 5 bases sitting between them. The CDR3 is 11 residues long. CDR3 sequence: CASSPGETQYF. The CDR3, as DNA: TGTGCCAGCAGCCCGGGAGAGACCCAGTACTTC.

The V and J genes are TRBV19 and TRBJ1-5; tentative D call: TRBD1 (6 bases). V lost 8 bases, J lost 5 bases, and 13 bases lay in between. Germline V lookup: CDR1 LNHDA, CDR2 SQIVND (reference sequence). The CDR3 has 13 residues. CDR3 amino acids: CASSQGRDQPQHF. CDR3 sequence (DNA): TGTGCCAGTTCTCAGGGGAGGGATCAGCCCCAGCATTTT. The full variable domain, its missing parts supplied by reference TRBV19 and TRBJ1-5, is DGGITQSPKYLFRKEGQNVTLSCEQNLNHDAMYWYRQDPGQGLRLIYYSQIVNDFQKGDIAEGYSVSREKKESFPLTVTSAQKNPTAFYLCASSQGRDQPQHFGDGTRLSIL.

The rearrangement uses TRBV3-1 (or the pseudogene TRBV3-2) and TRBJ1-2; tentatively, D is TRBD1 (5 bases). Trimming removed 2 bases at V and 4 bases at J, with 11 bases between. The CDR3 has 14 residues. Germline V gives CDR1 LGHDT, CDR2 YNNKEL (reference sequence). CDR3 DNA sequence: TGTGCCAGCAGCCAAATGACAGTCGCCTATGGCTACACCTTC. Its translation is CASSQMTVAYGYTF.

The gene calls are TRBV5-8 and TRBJ2-7; D is undetermined. Germline CDR1 SGHTS, CDR2 YDEGEE. This CDR3 has 12 residues. V lost 4 bases and J 3 bases, leaving 8 bases between the germline ends. The CDR3 DNA reads TGTGCCAGCAGCCAGGCGCGCTACGAGCAGTACTTC. As protein: CASSQARYEQYF.

V gene TRBV5-4 combines with J gene TRBJ1-1; 10 bases fit TRBD1. Germline lookup yields CDR1 SGHNT and CDR2 YYREEE (reference sequence). The V and J ends lost 4 bases and 4 bases, in that order; junction bases with no gene match: 7. This CDR3 has 15 residues. The CDR3 region is CASSPDRGFGTEAFF. The CDR3 bases are TGTGCCAGCAGCCCGGACAGGGGGTTTGGCACTGAAGCTTTCTTT.

The chain employs TRBV6-6 and TRBJ1-5, with 8 bases that match TRBD1. The germline V gene has CDR1 MNHNY and CDR2 SVGAGI (reference sequence). This CDR3 spans 15 amino acids. V lost 7 bases, J lost 2 bases, and 7 bases stayed unmatched. CDR3 in DNA: TGTGCCAGCACCTCTGGACAGGGCGGCAATCAGCCCCAGCATTTT. It specifies CASTSGQGGNQPQHF.